This TCR beta chain comes out of a study of T-cell reconstitution after alpha-beta-depleted transplantation in children. J lost 10 bases, V lost 4 bases, and 13 bases had no gene match. CDR3 length: 17 amino acids. Germline CDR1 reads SGHRS; CDR2 reads YFSETQ. Unique molecular identifiers featured in how the TCRbeta library was prepared. TCRdb ran MiXCR on the PCR reads and lists one entry per CDR3 protein. The sample consists of around 370,000 distinct CDR3 sequences, about 9.3% of them appearing once. The table lists this clonotype with many counts. Sequenced here: PBMCs from the stem cell graft donor, sampled from the stem cell graft. The V call is TRBV5-1, the J call TRBJ2-1; 14 nucleotides line up with TRBD2. The sequence was collected from a human donor who donated a stem cell graft to a child with acute lymphoblastic leukemia. The CDR3 here is CASSPRPGTSGRGEQFF. DNA for the CDR3: TGCGCCAGCAGCCCCCGACCTGGGACTAGCGGGAGAGGAGAGCAGTTCTTC.